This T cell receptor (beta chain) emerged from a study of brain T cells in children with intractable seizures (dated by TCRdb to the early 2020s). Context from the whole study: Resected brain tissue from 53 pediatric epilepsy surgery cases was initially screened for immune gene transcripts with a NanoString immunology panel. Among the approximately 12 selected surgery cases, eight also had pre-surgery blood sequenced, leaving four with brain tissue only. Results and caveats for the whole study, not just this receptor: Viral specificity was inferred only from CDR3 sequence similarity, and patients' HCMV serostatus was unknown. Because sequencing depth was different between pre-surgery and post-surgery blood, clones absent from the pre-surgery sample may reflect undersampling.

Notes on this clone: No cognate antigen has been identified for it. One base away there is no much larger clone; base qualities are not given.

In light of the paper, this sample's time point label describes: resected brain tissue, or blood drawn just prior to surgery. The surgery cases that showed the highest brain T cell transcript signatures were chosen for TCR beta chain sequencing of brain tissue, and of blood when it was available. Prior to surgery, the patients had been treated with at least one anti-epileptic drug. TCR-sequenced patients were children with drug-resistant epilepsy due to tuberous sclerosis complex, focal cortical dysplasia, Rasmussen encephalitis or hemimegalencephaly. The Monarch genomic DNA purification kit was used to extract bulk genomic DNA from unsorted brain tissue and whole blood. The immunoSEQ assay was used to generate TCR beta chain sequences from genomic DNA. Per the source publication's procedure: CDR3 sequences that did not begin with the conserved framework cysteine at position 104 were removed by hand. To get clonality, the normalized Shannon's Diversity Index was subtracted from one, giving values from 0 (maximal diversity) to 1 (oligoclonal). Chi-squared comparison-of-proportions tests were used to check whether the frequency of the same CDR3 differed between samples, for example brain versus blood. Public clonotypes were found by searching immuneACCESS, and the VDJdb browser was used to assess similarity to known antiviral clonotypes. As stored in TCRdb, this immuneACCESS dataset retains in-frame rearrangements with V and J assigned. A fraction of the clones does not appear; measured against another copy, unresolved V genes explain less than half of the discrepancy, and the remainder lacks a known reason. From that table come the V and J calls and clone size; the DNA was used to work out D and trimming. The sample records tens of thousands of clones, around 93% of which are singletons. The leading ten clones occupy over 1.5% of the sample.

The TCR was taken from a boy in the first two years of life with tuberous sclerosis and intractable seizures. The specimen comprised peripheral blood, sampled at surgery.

In nucleotide form, the sequence is TGTGCCAGTCGTGAGTATGGCTCTGGAAACACCATATATTTT. It encodes CASREYGSGNTIYF. The chain employs TRBV19 and TRBJ1-3; the D gene cannot be resolved reliably. The CDR3 measures 14 amino acids from cysteine to phenylalanine. The CDR3 DNA has 42 bases and is translated from base 1. Trimming costs V 8 bases and J 0 bases, and their ends lie 11 bases apart. According to the germline V gene (reference sequence), CDR1 reads LNHDA and CDR2 reads SQIVND. Supplemented by the reference TRBV19 and TRBJ1-3 proteins around the CDR3, the complete variable domain is DGGITQSPKYLFRKEGQNVTLSCEQNLNHDAMYWYRQDPGQGLRLIYYSQIVNDFQKGDIAEGYSVSREKKESFPLTVTSAQKNPTAFYLCASREYGSGNTIYFGEGSWLTVV.